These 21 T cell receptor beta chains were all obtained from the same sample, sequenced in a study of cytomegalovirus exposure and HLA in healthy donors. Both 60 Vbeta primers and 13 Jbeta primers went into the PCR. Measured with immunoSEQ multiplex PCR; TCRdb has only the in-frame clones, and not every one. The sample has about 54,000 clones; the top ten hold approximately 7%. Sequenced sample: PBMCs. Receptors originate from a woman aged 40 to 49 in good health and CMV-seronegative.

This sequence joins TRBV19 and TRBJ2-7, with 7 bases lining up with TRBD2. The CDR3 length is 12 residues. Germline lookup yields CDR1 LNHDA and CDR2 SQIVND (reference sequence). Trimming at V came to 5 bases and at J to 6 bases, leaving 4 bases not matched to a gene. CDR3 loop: CASSFPGGEQYF. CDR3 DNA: TGTGCCAGTAGTTTCCCGGGAGGCGAGCAGTACTTC.

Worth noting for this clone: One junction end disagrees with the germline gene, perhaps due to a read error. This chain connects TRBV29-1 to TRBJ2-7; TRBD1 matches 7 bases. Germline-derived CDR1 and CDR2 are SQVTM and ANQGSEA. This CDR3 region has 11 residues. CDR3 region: CSVYRGYGQYF. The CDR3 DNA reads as TGCAGCGTCTACAGGGGATACGGGCAGTACTTC.

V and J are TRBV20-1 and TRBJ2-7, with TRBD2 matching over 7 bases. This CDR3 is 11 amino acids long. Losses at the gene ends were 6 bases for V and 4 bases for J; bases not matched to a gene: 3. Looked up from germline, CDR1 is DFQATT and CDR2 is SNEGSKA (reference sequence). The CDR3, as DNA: TGCAGTGCCAGCGGGATTTACGAGCAGTACTTC. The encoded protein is CSASGIYEQYF.

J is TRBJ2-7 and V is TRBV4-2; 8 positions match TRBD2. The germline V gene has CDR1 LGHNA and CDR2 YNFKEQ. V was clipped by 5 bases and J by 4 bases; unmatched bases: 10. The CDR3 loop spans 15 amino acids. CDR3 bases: TGTGCCAGCAGCAAACCAGCGGGAGACGGGTACGAGCAGTACTTC. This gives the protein CASSKPAGDGYEQYF.

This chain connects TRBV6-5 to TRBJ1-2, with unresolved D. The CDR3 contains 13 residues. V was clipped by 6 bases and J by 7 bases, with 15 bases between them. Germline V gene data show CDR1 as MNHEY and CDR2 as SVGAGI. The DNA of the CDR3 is TGTGCCAGCAGCCCCGGACCCGCGGGTGGCTACACCTTC. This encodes CASSPGPAGGYTF.

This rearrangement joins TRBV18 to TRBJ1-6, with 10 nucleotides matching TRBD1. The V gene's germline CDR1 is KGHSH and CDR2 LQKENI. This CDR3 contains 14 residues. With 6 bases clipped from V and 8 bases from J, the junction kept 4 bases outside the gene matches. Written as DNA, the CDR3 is TGTGCCAGCTCCCCCGGGACAGGGGATTCACCCCTCCACTTT. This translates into CASSPGTGDSPLHF.

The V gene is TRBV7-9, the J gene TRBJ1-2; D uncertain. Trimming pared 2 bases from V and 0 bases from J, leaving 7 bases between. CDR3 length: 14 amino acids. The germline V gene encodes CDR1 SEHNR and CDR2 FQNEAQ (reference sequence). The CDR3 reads CASSLPQTNYGYTF. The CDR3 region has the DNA TGTGCCAGCAGCTTACCGCAGACTAACTATGGCTACACCTTC.

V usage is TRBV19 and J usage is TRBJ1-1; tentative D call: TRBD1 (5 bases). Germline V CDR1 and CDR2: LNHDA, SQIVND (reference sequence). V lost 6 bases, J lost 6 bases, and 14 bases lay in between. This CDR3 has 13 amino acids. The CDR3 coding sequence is TGTGCCAGTAGGGGACTGAGCGACCCTGAAGCTTTCTTT. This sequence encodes CASRGLSDPEAFF.

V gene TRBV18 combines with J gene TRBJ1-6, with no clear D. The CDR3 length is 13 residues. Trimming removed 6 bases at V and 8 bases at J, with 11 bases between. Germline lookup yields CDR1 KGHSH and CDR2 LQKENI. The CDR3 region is CASSPTSDSPLHF. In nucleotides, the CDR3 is TGTGCCAGCTCGCCAACCTCGGATTCACCCCTCCACTTT.

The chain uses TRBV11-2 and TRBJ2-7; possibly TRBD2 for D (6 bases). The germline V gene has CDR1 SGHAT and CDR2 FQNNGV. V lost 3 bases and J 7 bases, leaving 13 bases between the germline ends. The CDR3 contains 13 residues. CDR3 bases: TGTGCCAGCAGCTTTGGCGGGGCCTCGGAGCAGTACTTC. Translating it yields CASSFGGASEQYF.

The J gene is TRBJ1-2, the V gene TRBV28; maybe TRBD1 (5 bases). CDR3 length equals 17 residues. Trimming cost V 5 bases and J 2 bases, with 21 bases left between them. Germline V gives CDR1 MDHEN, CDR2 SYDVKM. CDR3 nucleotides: TGTGCCAGCAGTCGACCCAATCAAGCGGGGACGAACTATGGCTACACCTTC. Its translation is CASSRPNQAGTNYGYTF.

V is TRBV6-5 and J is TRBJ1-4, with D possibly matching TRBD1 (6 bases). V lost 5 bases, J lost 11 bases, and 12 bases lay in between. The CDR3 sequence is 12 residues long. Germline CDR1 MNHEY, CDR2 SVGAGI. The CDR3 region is CASSPSGAKLFF. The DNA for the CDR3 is TGTGCCAGCAGTCCCTCAGGGGCCAAACTGTTTTTT.

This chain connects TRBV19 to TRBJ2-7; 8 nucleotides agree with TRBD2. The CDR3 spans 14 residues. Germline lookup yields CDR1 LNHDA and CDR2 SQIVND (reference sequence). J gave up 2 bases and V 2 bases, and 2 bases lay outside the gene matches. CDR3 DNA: TGTGCCAGTAGTATACAGGGACTAGCCTACGAGCAGTACTTC. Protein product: CASSIQGLAYEQYF.

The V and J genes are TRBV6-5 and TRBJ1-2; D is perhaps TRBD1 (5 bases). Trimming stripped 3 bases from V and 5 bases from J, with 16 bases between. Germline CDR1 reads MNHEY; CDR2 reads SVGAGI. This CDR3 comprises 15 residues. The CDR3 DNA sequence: TGTGCCAGCAGTTATTACGCTACAGACAGATATGGCTACACCTTC. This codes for CASSYYATDRYGYTF.

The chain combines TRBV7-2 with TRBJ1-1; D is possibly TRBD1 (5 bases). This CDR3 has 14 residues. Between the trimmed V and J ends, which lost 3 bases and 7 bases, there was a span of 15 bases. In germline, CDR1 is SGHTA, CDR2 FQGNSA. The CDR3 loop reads CASSLISNGGEAFF. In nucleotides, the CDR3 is TGTGCCAGCAGCTTGATTTCCAACGGGGGTGAAGCTTTCTTT.

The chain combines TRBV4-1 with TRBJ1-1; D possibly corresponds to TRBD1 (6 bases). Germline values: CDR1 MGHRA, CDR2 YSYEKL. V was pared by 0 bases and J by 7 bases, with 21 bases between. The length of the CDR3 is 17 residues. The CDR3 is CASSQEAWGRGRDEAFF. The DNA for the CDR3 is TGCGCCAGCAGCCAAGAAGCCTGGGGCAGGGGAAGAGATGAAGCTTTCTTT.

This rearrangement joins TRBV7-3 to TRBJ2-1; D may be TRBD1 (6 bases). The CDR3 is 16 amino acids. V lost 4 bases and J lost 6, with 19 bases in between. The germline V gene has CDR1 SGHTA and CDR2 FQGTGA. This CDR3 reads CASSSPEQGTINEQFF. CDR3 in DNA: TGTGCCAGCAGCTCCCCAGAACAGGGAACAATCAATGAGCAGTTCTTC.

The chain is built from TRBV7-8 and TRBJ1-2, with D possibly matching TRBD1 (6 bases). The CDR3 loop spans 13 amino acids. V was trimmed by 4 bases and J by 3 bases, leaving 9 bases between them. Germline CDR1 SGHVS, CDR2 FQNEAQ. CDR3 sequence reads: CASSSTGDYGYTF. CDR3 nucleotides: TGTGCCAGCAGCTCGACAGGCGACTATGGCTACACCTTC.

The CDR3 is CASGQGYEQYF. The DNA for the CDR3 is TGTGCCAGCGGTCAGGGCTACGAGCAGTACTTC. The V and J genes are TRBV28 and TRBJ2-7, with D perhaps TRBD1 (5 bases). Germline V CDR1 and CDR2: MDHEN, SYDVKM. With 8 bases removed from V and 3 bases from J, the gap between germline ends came to 8 bases. The CDR3 is 11 residues long.

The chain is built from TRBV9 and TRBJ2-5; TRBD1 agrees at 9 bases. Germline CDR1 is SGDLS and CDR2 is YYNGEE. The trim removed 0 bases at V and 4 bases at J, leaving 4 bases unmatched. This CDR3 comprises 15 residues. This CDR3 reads CASSVAQGAVETQYF. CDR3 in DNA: TGTGCCAGCAGCGTAGCACAGGGGGCTGTAGAGACCCAGTACTTC. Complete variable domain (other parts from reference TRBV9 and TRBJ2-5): DSGVTQTPKHLITATGQRVTLRCSPRSGDLSVYWYQQSLDQGLQFLIQYYNGEERAKGNILERFSAQQFPDLHSELNLSSLELGDSALYFCASSVAQGAVETQYFGPGTRLLVL.

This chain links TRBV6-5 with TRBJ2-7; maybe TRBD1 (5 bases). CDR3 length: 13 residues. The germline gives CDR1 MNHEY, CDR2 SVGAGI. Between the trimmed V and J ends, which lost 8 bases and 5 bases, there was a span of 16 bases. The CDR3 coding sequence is TGTGCCAGCGGCCAGGGTGCCCTGAACGAGCAGTACTTC. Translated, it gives CASGQGALNEQYF.